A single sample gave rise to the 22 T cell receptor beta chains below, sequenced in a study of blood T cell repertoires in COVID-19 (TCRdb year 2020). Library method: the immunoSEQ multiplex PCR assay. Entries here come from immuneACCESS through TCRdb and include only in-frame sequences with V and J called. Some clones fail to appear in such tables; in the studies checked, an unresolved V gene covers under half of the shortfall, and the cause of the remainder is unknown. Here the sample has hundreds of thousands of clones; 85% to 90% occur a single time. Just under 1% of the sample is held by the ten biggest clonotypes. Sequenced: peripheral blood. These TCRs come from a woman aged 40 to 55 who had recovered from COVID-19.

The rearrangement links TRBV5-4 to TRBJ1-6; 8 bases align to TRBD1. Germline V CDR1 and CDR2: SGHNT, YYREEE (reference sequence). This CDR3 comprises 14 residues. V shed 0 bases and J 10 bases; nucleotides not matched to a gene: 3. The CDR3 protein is CASSLVDRESPLHF. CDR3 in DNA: TGTGCCAGCAGCTTGGTGGACAGGGAATCACCCCTCCACTTT.

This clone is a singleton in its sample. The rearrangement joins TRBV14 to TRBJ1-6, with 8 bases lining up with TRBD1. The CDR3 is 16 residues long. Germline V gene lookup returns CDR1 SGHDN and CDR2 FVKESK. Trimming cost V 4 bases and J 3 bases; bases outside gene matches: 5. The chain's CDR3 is CASSPTGQGYNSPLHF. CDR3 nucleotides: TGTGCCAGCAGCCCTACCGGACAGGGCTATAATTCACCCCTCCACTTT. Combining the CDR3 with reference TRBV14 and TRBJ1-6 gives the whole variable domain EAGVTQFPSHSVIEKGQTVTLRCDPISGHDNLYWYRRVMGKEIKFLLHFVKESKQDESGMPNNRFLAERTGGTYSTLKVQPAELEDSGVYFCASSPTGQGYNSPLHFGNGTRLTVT.

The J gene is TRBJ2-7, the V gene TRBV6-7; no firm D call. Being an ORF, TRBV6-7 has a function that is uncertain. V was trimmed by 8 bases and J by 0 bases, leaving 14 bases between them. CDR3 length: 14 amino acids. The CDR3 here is CASPKDSLSYEQYV. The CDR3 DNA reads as TGTGCCAGCCCGAAAGACTCACTCTCCTACGAGCAGTACGTC.

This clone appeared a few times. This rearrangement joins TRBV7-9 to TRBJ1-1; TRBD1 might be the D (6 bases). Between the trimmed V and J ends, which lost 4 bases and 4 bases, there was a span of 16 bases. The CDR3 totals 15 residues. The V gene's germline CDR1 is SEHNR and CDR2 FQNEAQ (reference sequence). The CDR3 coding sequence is TGTGCCAGCAGCTCCCGAAGGGGGGGAATCACTGAAGCTTTCTTT. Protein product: CASSSRRGGITEAFF. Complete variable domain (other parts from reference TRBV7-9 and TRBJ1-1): DTGVSQNPRHKITKRGQNVTFRCDPISEHNRLYWYRQTLGQGPEFLTYFQNEAQLEKSRLLSDRFSAERPKGSFSTLEIQRTEQGDSAMYLCASSSRRGGITEAFFGQGTRLTVV.

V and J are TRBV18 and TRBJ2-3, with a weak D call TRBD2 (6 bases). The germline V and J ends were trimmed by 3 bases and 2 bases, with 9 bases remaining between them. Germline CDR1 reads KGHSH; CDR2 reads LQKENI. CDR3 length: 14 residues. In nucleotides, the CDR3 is TGTGCCAGCTCACCCCCTAGCGTCACAGATACGCAGTATTTT. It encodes CASSPPSVTDTQYF.

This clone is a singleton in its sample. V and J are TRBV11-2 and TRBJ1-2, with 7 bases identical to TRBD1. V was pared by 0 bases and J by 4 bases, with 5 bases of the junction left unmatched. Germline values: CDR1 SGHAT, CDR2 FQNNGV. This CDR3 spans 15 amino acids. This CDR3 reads CASSLDKGAGYGYTF. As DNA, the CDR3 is TGTGCCAGCAGCTTAGATAAGGGGGCGGGCTATGGCTACACCTTC.

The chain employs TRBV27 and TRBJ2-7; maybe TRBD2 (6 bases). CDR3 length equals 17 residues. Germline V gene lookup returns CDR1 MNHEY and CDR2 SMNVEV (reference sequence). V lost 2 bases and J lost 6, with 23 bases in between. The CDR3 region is CASSLGLGTGYLSEQYF. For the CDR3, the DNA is TGTGCCAGCAGTTTAGGCCTCGGGACTGGTTACCTCAGCGAGCAGTACTTC.

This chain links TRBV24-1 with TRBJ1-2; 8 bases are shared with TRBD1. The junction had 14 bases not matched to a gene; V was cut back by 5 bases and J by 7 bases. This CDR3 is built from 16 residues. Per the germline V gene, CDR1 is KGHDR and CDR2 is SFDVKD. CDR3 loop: CATSAPDRVGTFGYTF. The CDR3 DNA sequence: TGTGCCACCAGTGCCCCGGACAGGGTAGGGACGTTTGGCTACACCTTC.

CDR3 residues: CASSPTGGSSYEQYF. In DNA, the CDR3 is TGTGCCAGCAGTCCCACAGGGGGGAGCTCCTACGAGCAGTACTTC. This chain joins TRBV27 and TRBJ2-7; 8 bases line up with TRBD1. J lost 0 bases, V lost 5 bases, and 6 bases had no gene match. Germline V gene lookup returns CDR1 MNHEY and CDR2 SMNVEV (reference sequence). The CDR3 is 15 amino acids.

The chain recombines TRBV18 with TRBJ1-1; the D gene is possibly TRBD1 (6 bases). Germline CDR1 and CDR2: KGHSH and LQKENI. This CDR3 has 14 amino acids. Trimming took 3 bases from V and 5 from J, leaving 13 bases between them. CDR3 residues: CASSPREGGTEAFF. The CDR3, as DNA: TGTGCCAGCTCACCCCGGGAGGGGGGGACTGAAGCTTTCTTT.

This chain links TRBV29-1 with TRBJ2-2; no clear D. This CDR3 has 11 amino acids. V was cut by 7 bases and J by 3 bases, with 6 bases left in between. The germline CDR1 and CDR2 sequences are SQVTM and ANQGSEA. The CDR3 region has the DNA TGCAGCGGTCAGGACACCGGGGAGCTGTTTTTT. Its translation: CSGQDTGELFF.

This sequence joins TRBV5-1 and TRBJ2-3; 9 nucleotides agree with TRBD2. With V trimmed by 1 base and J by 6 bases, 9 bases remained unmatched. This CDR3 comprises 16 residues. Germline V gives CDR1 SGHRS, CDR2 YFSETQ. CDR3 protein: CASSLPRREGRDTQYF. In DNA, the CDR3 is TGCGCCAGCAGCTTGCCCAGGCGGGAGGGTAGGGATACGCAGTATTTT.

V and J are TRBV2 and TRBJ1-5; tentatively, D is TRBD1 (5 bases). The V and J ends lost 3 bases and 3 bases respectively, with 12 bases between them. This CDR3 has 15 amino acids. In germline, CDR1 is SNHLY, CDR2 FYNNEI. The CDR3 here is CASSEQSRVNQPQHF. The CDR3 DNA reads TGTGCCAGCAGTGAGCAGTCCAGGGTCAATCAGCCCCAGCATTTT.

CDR3 loop: CASSDRLQTPNYGYTF. CDR3 sequence (DNA): TGTGCCAGCAGTGACAGGTTACAGACACCGAACTATGGCTACACCTTC. J is TRBJ1-2 and V is TRBV6-4, with D unresolved. Germline V CDR1 and CDR2: MRHNA, SNTAGT. The ends were cut back, 2 bases at V and 2 bases at J, with 15 bases in the middle. CDR3 size: 16 residues.

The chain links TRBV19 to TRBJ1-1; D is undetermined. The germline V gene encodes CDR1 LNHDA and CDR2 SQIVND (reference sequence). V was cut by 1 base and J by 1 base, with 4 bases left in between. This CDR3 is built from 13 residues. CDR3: CASSIGANTEAFF. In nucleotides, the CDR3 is TGTGCCAGTAGTATAGGGGCGAACACTGAAGCTTTCTTT.

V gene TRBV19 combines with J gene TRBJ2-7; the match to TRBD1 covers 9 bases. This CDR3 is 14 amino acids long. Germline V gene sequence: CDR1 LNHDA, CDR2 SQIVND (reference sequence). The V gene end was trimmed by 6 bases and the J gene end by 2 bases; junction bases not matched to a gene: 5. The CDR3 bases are TGTGCCAGTAGCCGACAGGGGGTTACCTACGAGCAGTACTTC. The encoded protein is CASSRQGVTYEQYF.

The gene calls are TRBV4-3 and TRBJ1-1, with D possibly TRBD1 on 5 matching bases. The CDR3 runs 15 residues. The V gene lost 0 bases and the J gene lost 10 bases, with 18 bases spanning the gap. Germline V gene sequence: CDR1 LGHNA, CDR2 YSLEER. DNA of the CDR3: TGCGCCAGCAGCCAAGATTTGGGCGGGGCAGCCGGAGCTTTCTTT. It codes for CASSQDLGGAAGAFF.

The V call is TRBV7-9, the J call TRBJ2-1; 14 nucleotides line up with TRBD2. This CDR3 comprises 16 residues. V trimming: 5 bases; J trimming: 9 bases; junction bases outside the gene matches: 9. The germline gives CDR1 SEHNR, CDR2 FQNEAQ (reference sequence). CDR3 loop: CASSPPTSGRVGEQFF. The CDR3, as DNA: TGTGCCAGCAGCCCTCCGACTAGCGGGAGGGTCGGTGAGCAGTTCTTC.

In DNA form, the CDR3 reads TGTGCCAGCAGCTTGGTATACAATGAGCAGTTCTTC. Translation: CASSLVYNEQFF. V is TRBV5-6 and J is TRBJ2-1; D remains unclear. Per germline, CDR1 SGHDT and CDR2 YYEEEE. Trimming removed 0 bases at V and 4 bases at J, with 2 bases between. This CDR3 comprises 12 residues.

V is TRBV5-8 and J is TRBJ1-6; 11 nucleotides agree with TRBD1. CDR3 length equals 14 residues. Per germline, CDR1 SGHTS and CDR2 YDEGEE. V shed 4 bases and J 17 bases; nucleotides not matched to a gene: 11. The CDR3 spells CASSPRDRGFVVHF. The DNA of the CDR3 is TGTGCCAGCAGCCCGCGGGACAGGGGGTTTGTTGTCCACTTT.

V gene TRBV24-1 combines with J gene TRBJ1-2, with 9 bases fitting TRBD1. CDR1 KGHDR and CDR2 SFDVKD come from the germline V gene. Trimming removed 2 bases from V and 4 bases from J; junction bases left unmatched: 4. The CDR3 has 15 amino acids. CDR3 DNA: TGTGCCACCAGTGATTGGGGACAGGGCGGCTATGGCTACACCTTC. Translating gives CATSDWGQGGYGYTF.

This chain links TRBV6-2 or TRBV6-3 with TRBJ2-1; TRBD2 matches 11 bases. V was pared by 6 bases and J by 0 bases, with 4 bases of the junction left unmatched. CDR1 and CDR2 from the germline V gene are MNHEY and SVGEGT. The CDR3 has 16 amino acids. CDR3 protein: CASSTLAGDSYNEQFF. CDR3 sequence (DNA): TGTGCCAGCAGCACACTAGCGGGGGACTCCTACAATGAGCAGTTCTTC.